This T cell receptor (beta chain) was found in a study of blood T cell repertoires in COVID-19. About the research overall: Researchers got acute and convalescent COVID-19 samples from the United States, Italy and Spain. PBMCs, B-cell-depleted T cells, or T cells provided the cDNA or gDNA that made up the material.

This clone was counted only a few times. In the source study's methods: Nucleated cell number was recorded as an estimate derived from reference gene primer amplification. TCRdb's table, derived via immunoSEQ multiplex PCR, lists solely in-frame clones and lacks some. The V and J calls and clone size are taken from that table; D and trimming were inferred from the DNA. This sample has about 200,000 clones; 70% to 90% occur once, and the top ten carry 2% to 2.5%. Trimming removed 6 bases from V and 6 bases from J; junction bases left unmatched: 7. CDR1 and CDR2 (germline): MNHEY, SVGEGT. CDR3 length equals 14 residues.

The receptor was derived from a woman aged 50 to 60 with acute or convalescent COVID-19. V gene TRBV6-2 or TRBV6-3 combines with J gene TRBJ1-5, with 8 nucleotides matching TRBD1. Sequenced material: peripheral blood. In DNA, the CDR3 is TGTGCCAGCAGCCTCACAGGGGGTGGTCAGCCCCAGCATTTT. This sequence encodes CASSLTGGGQPQHF.